The 22 T cell receptor beta chains reported below all come from one sample, sequenced in a study of T cell repertoires in cytomegalovirus infection. TCRdb re-analysed the reads in MiXCR, keeping a single row per CDR3 protein. The data show 65,000 to 95,000 distinct CDR3 sequences, roughly 3.7% seen once. Sequenced sample: PBMCs. These receptors were obtained from a human donor in good health (CMV status not recorded). Some clones in this sample may be carry-over from other donors' samples.

This clonotype has at least ten counts. The chain uses TRBV30 and TRBJ2-1; weak D call: TRBD2 (5 bases). The V gene's germline CDR1 is GTSNPN and CDR2 SVGIG (reference sequence). V lost 0 bases, J lost 6 bases, and 12 bases lay in between. The CDR3 extends over 14 amino acids. The CDR3 bases are TGTGCCTGGAGTGTAACCACTAGTAGCAATGAGCAGTTCTTC. Protein: CAWSVTTSSNEQFF.

This clonotype was recorded many times. The chain uses TRBV7-2 and TRBJ2-7; the match to TRBD1 covers 7 bases. This CDR3 contains 14 residues. The junction had 4 bases not matched to a gene; V was cut back by 3 bases and J by 2 bases. CDR1 and CDR2 from the germline V gene are SGHTA and FQGNSA. This CDR3 is CASSLDRRPYEQYF. DNA for the CDR3: TGTGCCAGCAGCTTGGACAGGCGGCCCTACGAGCAGTACTTC.

This clonotype came up many times. V gene TRBV6-2 or TRBV6-3 combines with J gene TRBJ2-1; 10 nucleotides agree with TRBD1. Trimming removed 6 bases from V and 7 bases from J; junction bases left unmatched: 3. The CDR3 length is 13 residues. Germline CDR1 is MNHEY and CDR2 is SVGEGT. The chain's CDR3 is CASRGQGVNEQFF. The CDR3 nucleotides read TGTGCCAGCAGAGGACAGGGGGTTAATGAGCAGTTCTTC.

This clonotype was detected many times. The CDR3 bases are TGCGCCAGCAGCCAAGATCCAGGGACACCGATCACAGATACGCAGTATTTT. It yields the protein CASSQDPGTPITDTQYF. This rearrangement joins TRBV4-3 to TRBJ2-3; D is possibly TRBD1 (6 bases). This CDR3 has 17 amino acids. Germline values: CDR1 LGHNA, CDR2 YSLEER. V dropped 0 bases and J dropped 2 bases, with 15 bases sitting between them.

This clonotype was seen at least ten times. This chain joins TRBV7-3 and TRBJ2-2, with D hard to call. The V gene's germline CDR1 is SGHTA and CDR2 FQGTGA. There are 12 residues in the CDR3. Trimming took off 3 bases at V and 6 bases at J, with 5 bases between the two ends. This chain's CDR3 is CASSFLAGELFF. The CDR3 DNA follows: TGTGCCAGCAGCTTTTTAGCCGGGGAGCTGTTTTTT. Combining the CDR3 with reference TRBV7-3 and TRBJ2-2 gives the whole variable domain GAGVSQTPSNKVTEKGKYVELRCDPISGHTALYWYRQSLGQGPEFLIYFQGTGAADDSGLPNDRFFAVRPEGSVSTLKIQRTERGDSAVYLCASSFLAGELFFGEGSRLTVL.

This clonotype appeared many times. This chain uses TRBV7-9 with TRBJ2-1; D remains unclear. Germline CDR1 reads SEHNR; CDR2 reads FQNEAQ (reference sequence). V was pared by 0 bases and J by 4 bases, with 7 bases between. The CDR3 totals 14 residues. CDR3 protein: CASSLALGYNEQFF. The CDR3 DNA follows: TGTGCCAGCAGCTTAGCGTTAGGATACAATGAGCAGTTCTTC.

This clonotype has a count of ten or more. V gene TRBV7-2 combines with J gene TRBJ1-5; perhaps TRBD1 as D (6 bases). The ends were cut back, 4 bases at V and 7 bases at J, with 11 bases in the middle. Germline V lookup: CDR1 SGHTA, CDR2 FQGNSA. This CDR3 is built from 13 residues. The CDR3 DNA reads TGTGCCAGCAGCTGGGACAATTTACAGCCCCAGCATTTT. Protein: CASSWDNLQPQHF.

This clonotype was observed at least ten times. The chain is built from TRBV6-6 and TRBJ1-2; no clear D. V gave up 0 bases and J gave up 2 bases, with 4 bases separating them. The CDR3 is 13 amino acids. Germline-derived CDR1 and CDR2 are MNHNY and SVGAGI (reference sequence). The CDR3 nucleotides are TGTGCCAGCAGTTACTCGTCGAACTATGGCTACACCTTC. It yields the protein CASSYSSNYGYTF.

In this sample, this clonotype turned up many times. V and J are TRBV12-3 or TRBV12-4 and TRBJ2-4; no definite D call. The V end was cut by 5 bases, the J end by 6 bases, with 11 bases between. The CDR3 sequence is 13 residues long. The CDR3 DNA sequence: TGTGCCAGCAGTCAGGAACTACGAAACATTCAGTACTTC. Translated: CASSQELRNIQYF.

This clonotype was seen many times. This chain connects TRBV7-2 to TRBJ2-1; 12 bases align to TRBD2. This CDR3 comprises 15 residues. V shed 5 bases, J shed 10 bases, and the junction held 9 bases outside the gene matches. CDR1 SGHTA and CDR2 FQGNSA come from the germline V gene. CDR3: CASSVVTSGGPEQFF. The CDR3, as DNA: TGTGCCAGCAGCGTAGTAACTAGCGGGGGGCCCGAGCAGTTCTTC. The full variable domain, its missing parts supplied by reference TRBV7-2 and TRBJ2-1, is GAGVSQSPSNKVTEKGKDVELRCDPISGHTALYWYRQSLGQGLEFLIYFQGNSAPDKSGLPSDRFSAERTGGSVSTLTIQRTQQEDSAVYLCASSVVTSGGPEQFFGPGTRLTVL.

This clonotype has ten or more counts. This chain joins TRBV28 and TRBJ1-5; D call uncertain. The CDR3 covers 11 residues. The V end lost 4 bases, the J end lost 5 bases, and 3 bases lay between the germline ends. Germline V lookup: CDR1 MDHEN, CDR2 SYDVKM. CDR3 region: CASSWDQPQHF. The CDR3 DNA reads as TGTGCCAGCAGTTGGGATCAGCCCCAGCATTTT.

This clonotype was seen more than once but under ten times. This could be a read error, since a much larger clone is one nucleotide away. The chain is built from TRBV4-1 and TRBJ1-1; D gene unclear. Germline V gene sequence: CDR1 MGHRA, CDR2 YSYEKL. The CDR3 runs to 11 residues. CDR3 nucleotide sequence: TGCACCAGCAGCCAAGCGGCTGAAGCTTTCTTT. It encodes CTSSQAAEAFF.

This clonotype was observed at least ten times. The chain has TRBV6-1 and TRBJ2-7, with D uncertain. The CDR3 has 14 residues. V was shortened by 2 bases and J by 2 bases, with 10 bases between the two germline ends. Germline assignment: CDR1 MNHNS and CDR2 SASEGT. CDR3 sequence reads: CASSEYNRAYEQYF. Written as DNA, the CDR3 is TGTGCCAGCAGTGAATATAACAGAGCCTACGAGCAGTACTTC.

This clonotype was recorded a few times. This chain joins TRBV11-2 and TRBJ2-3; 7 bases line up with TRBD1. Per germline, CDR1 SGHAT and CDR2 FQNNGV. The CDR3 length is 15 residues. Trimming removed 5 bases from V and 3 bases from J; junction bases left unmatched: 8. The DNA of the CDR3 is TGTGCCAGCAGCCACCCGCAGGGGGTGACAGATACGCAGTATTTT. Protein: CASSHPQGVTDTQYF.

This clonotype was found many times. V and J are TRBV5-1 and TRBJ1-2, with D hard to call. Germline V gene data show CDR1 as SGHRS and CDR2 as YFSETQ. Trimming stripped 0 bases from V and 6 bases from J, with 12 bases between. The CDR3 is 14 residues long. The CDR3 spells CASSLGLRGNGYTF. DNA of the CDR3: TGCGCCAGCAGCTTGGGTTTGAGAGGGAATGGCTACACCTTC.

This clonotype came up many times. J is TRBJ1-2 and V is TRBV4-3; 7 bases are shared with TRBD1. The trim removed 0 bases at V and 7 bases at J, leaving 8 bases unmatched. Germline V gene lookup returns CDR1 LGHNA and CDR2 YSLEER. The CDR3 is 15 residues long. This CDR3 reads CASSQDAGGSGGYTF. In DNA, the CDR3 is TGCGCCAGCAGCCAAGACGCAGGGGGTTCGGGTGGCTACACCTTC.

This clonotype was recorded at least ten times. Relative to the germline gene, one junction end is altered; a read error may explain this. The chain employs TRBV7-9 and TRBJ2-3; D is possibly TRBD2 (6 bases). CDR3 length: 16 amino acids. Germline V CDR1 and CDR2: SEHNR, FQNEAQ (reference sequence). The CDR3, as DNA: TGTGCCAGCAGCCCTAGTGGGGGACTGAGCATAGATACGCAGTATTTT. Protein sequence: CASSPSGGLSIDTQYF.

This clonotype was observed at least ten times. The J gene is TRBJ1-4, the V gene TRBV7-9; weak D call: TRBD1 (6 bases). The V and J ends lost 5 bases and 8 bases respectively, with 18 bases between them. CDR1 SEHNR and CDR2 FQNEAQ come from the germline V gene (reference sequence). The CDR3 has 15 amino acids. The CDR3 bases are TGTGCCAGCAGCCGATTAGGACAGTTTTCGGAAAAACTGTTTTTT. Translation gives CASSRLGQFSEKLFF.

This clonotype was found many times. The CDR3 protein is CSARDQAQETQYF. CDR3 nucleotides: TGCAGTGCTAGAGATCAGGCACAAGAGACCCAGTACTTC. This chain uses TRBV20-1 with TRBJ2-5; D not resolved. Germline CDR1 reads DFQATT; CDR2 reads SNEGSKA (reference sequence). This CDR3 is 13 amino acids long. Trimming took 0 bases from V and 2 from J, leaving 7 bases between them.

This clonotype has a count of ten or more. J is TRBJ2-1 and V is TRBV6-5; TRBD2 is a possible D gene (5 bases). Germline values: CDR1 MNHEY, CDR2 SVGAGI. CDR3 length: 12 residues. V shed 4 bases and J shed 9 bases, with 10 bases lying between them. The CDR3 DNA sequence: TGTGCCAGCAGTTTTGTAGGAGGTGAGCAGTTCTTC. It is translated as CASSFVGGEQFF.

This clonotype was picked up many times. The chain carries TRBV7-2 and TRBJ2-7; D unresolved. The V gene's germline CDR1 is SGHTA and CDR2 FQGNSA. The CDR3 runs 13 residues. V was trimmed by 1 base and J by 2 bases, leaving 6 bases between them. CDR3 DNA: TGTGCCAGCAGCTTAGTCAGCCCCTACGAGCAGTACTTC. Amino acids: CASSLVSPYEQYF.

This clonotype has at least ten counts. The chain's CDR3 is CASSSGTRENQPQHF. The CDR3 coding sequence is TGTGCCAGCAGCTCCGGGACCAGAGAGAATCAGCCCCAGCATTTT. The chain uses TRBV7-2 and TRBJ1-5; D is perhaps TRBD1 (5 bases). CDR3 length: 15 residues. The V and J ends lost 4 bases and 4 bases respectively, with 14 bases between them. CDR1 is SGHTA, CDR2 FQGNSA, per germline.